The rows below give T cell receptor beta chains drawn from one sample of a study of blood T cell repertoires in COVID-19. TCRdb's copy holds only in-frame clones and misses some; the assay was immunoSEQ multiplex PCR. The sample records around 390,000 clones, about 87% being singletons. Sequencing used PBMCs or T cells enriched from blood (not recorded which). The receptors shown here come from a woman aged 45-59 years who had recovered from COVID-19. CDR3s include the opening cysteine and the closing phenylalanine or tryptophan. D genes are given only for firm matches. Clone size is not always given. Where it is, it says once, few, many or a class for expanded clones.

size	D	J	V	CDR3	DNA
.	TRBD1	TRBJ1-4	TRBV27	CASSLFYVWGQGDEKLFF	TGTGCCAGCAGTTTATTTTACGTATGGGGACAGGGCGATGAAAAACTGTTTTTT
.	.	TRBJ1-1	TRBV7-2	CASSKQGSEAFF	TGTGCCAGCAGCAAACAGGGCTCTGAAGCTTTCTTT
.	TRBD1	TRBJ2-5	TRBV7-2	CASSKGQQETQYF	TGTGCCAGCAGCAAGGGACAGCAAGAGACCCAGTACTTC
.	TRBD1	TRBJ1-1	TRBV7-3	CASSPGQPRTTEAFF	TGTGCCAGCAGCCCGGGACAGCCACGAACAACTGAAGCTTTCTTT
.	TRBD2	TRBJ2-3	TRBV9	CASSVDLAGLTDTQYF	TGTGCCAGCAGCGTAGACCTAGCGGGTCTCACAGATACGCAGTATTTT
.	.	TRBJ1-6	TRBV28	CASSLFQYNSPLHF	TGTGCCAGCAGTTTATTCCAGTATAATTCACCCCTCCACTTT
.	.	TRBJ1-3	TRBV2	CASSLDSPNSGNTIYF	TGTGCCAGCAGTCTAGACAGTCCCAACTCTGGAAACACCATATATTTT
.	.	TRBJ1-4	TRBV30	CAWSRLNEKLFF	TGTGCCTGGAGCAGGCTAAATGAAAAACTGTTTTTT
once	.	TRBJ1-1	TRBV12-3/TRBV12-4	CASSFGRNTEAFF	TGTGCCAGCAGTTTTGGCCGGAACACTGAAGCTTTCTTT
.	.	TRBJ2-2	TRBV27	CASSLIGASPGELFF	TGTGCCAGCAGTTTAATCGGAGCCTCACCCGGGGAGCTGTTTTTT
once	TRBD2	TRBJ2-7	TRBV5-5	CASRLAGPYEQYF	TGTGCCAGCAGACTAGCGGGGCCCTACGAGCAGTACTTC
.	TRBD1	TRBJ1-6	TRBV28	CASQSSGQGNSPLHF	TGTGCCAGCCAGAGTTCGGGACAGGGGAATTCACCCCTCCACTTT
.	.	TRBJ2-6	TRBV7-2	CASSLQVSSGANVLTF	TGTGCCAGCAGCTTACAGGTTAGCTCTGGGGCCAACGTCCTGACTTTC
.	TRBD1	TRBJ1-1	TRBV7-9	CASSLEGQGGGTEAFF	TGTGCCAGCAGCTTAGAAGGACAGGGGGGAGGCACTGAAGCTTTCTTT
once	TRBD2	TRBJ2-7	TRBV5-5	CASSLTLAGGAYEQYF	TGTGCCAGCAGCTTGACCCTAGCGGGGGGGGCCTACGAGCAGTACTTC
.	TRBD1	TRBJ1-1	TRBV5-1	CASSVTGASTEAFF	TGCGCCAGCAGCGTGACAGGGGCTTCGACTGAAGCTTTCTTT
.	.	TRBJ1-2	TRBV12-5	CASAYGQSYGYTF	TGTGCTAGTGCCTACGGACAGAGCTATGGCTACACCTTC
.	.	TRBJ1-5	TRBV19	CASSIDPESTTSNSISGQPQHF	TGTGCCAGTAGTATAGATCCGGAGTCCACTACTTCCAATTCGATATCGGGTCAGCCCCAGCATTTT
.	.	TRBJ1-3	TRBV19	CASSIISTSGNTIYF	TGTGCCAGTAGTATAATCTCGACTTCTGGAAACACCATATATTTT
.	.	TRBJ2-1	TRBV7-9	CASSSGGKNEQFF	TGTGCCAGCAGCTCAGGAGGCAAGAATGAGCAGTTCTTC
.	.	TRBJ1-6	TRBV6-5	CASSSNGGGSMALHF	TGTGCCAGCAGTTCTAATGGTGGGGGCTCCATGGCCCTCCACTTT
.	TRBD2	TRBJ2-3	TRBV12-5	CASGLGGGSTDTQYF	TGTGCTAGTGGTTTGGGCGGGGGTAGCACAGATACGCAGTATTTT
.	TRBD1	TRBJ1-5	TRBV19	CASSIDRGGNQPQHF	TGTGCCAGTAGTATCGACAGGGGTGGCAATCAGCCCCAGCATTTT
few	.	TRBJ2-1	TRBV29-1	CSVNRDSRYNEQFF	TGCAGCGTCAACCGGGACTCGCGTTACAATGAGCAGTTCTTC
few	.	TRBJ1-1	TRBV7-8	CASSLSDRDTEAFF	TGTGCCAGCAGCTTATCCGACAGAGACACTGAAGCTTTCTTT
.	TRBD2	TRBJ2-7	TRBV25-1	CASRVTSGGGEQYF	TGTGCCAGCAGGGTGACTAGCGGGGGCGGCGAGCAGTACTTC
.	.	TRBJ1-1	TRBV6-5	CASSPHRSYTEAFF	TGTGCCAGCAGTCCGCACAGATCTTACACTGAAGCTTTCTTT
.	.	TRBJ2-7	TRBV18	CASSPGRESSYEQYF	TGTGCCAGCTCACCCGGGCGGGAAAGCTCCTACGAGCAGTACTTC
.	TRBD2	TRBJ2-1	TRBV28	CASSPGIAGNNEQFF	TGTGCCAGCAGTCCCGGGATAGCGGGGAACAATGAGCAGTTCTTC
.	.	TRBJ1-2	TRBV29-1	CSVEPPGSPYGYTF	TGCAGCGTTGAACCGCCAGGGTCTCCCTATGGCTACACCTTC
.	.	TRBJ1-6	TRBV4-2	CASSQEFGGQNSPLHF	TGTGCCAGCAGCCAAGAATTTGGTGGACAGAATTCACCCCTCCACTTT
.	.	TRBJ1-1	TRBV9	CASSVVSSGDTEAFF	TGTGCCAGCAGCGTAGTCTCATCGGGGGACACTGAAGCTTTCTTT
.	.	TRBJ1-2	TRBV29-1	CSVESESVQFYGYGYTF	TGCAGCGTTGAAAGCGAAAGCGTCCAATTTTACGGGTATGGCTACACCTTC
.	.	TRBJ1-1	TRBV18	CASSPGRDTEAFF	TGTGCCAGCTCACCAGGGCGTGACACTGAAGCTTTCTTT
.	.	TRBJ2-3	TRBV5-1	CASSPKGWVSGDTQYF	TGCGCCAGCAGCCCGAAGGGTTGGGTGTCGGGGGATACGCAGTATTTT
.	.	TRBJ2-5	TRBV3-1/TRBV3-2	CASSPTTSHQETQYF	TGTGCCAGCAGCCCGACGACAAGCCACCAAGAGACCCAGTACTTC
.	TRBD2	TRBJ2-3	TRBV7-3	CASSRGGSSTDTQYF	TGTGCCAGCAGCCGCGGGGGGTCTAGCACAGATACGCAGTATTTT
.	.	TRBJ1-6	TRBV19	CATASGWSSYNSPLHF	TGTGCCACCGCGTCGGGGTGGAGCTCCTATAATTCACCCCTCCACTTT
.	.	TRBJ1-1	TRBV2	CASRARGGGFSTEAFF	TGTGCCAGCAGGGCCAGGGGTGGCGGGTTCAGCACTGAAGCTTTCTTT
.	.	TRBJ1-6	TRBV4-1	CASSQGWAEYNSPLHF	TGCGCCAGCAGCCAAGGATGGGCAGAGTATAATTCACCCCTCCACTTT
once	.	TRBJ2-1	TRBV3-1/TRBV3-2	CASSQDPGGYEQFF	TGTGCCAGCAGCCAAGATCCGGGGGGCTATGAGCAGTTCTTC
.	TRBD1	TRBJ1-1	TRBV19	CASSIDGQGGAEAFF	TGTGCCAGTAGTATAGATGGACAGGGCGGAGCTGAAGCTTTCTTT
.	.	TRBJ1-2	TRBV7-8	CASSLRGSNYGYTF	TGTGCCAGCAGCTTAAGGGGATCTAACTATGGCTACACCTTC
.	.	TRBJ2-5	TRBV4-1	CASSQGGSAETQYF	TGCGCCAGCAGCCAAGGAGGTTCGGCGGAGACCCAGTACTTC
.	.	TRBJ1-4	TRBV5-5	CASSLMSEKLFF	TGTGCCAGCAGCTTGATGAGTGAAAAACTGTTTTTT
.	TRBD1	TRBJ2-1	TRBV2	CASTSGQGRLGNEQFF	TGTGCCAGCACGTCCGGACAGGGGAGATTGGGCAATGAGCAGTTCTTC
.	TRBD2	TRBJ2-5	TRBV9	CASSVGPLAGGETQYF	TGTGCCAGCAGCGTAGGACCCCTAGCGGGGGGAGAGACCCAGTACTTC
.	.	TRBJ1-2	TRBV9	CASTAMSYGYTF	TGTGCCAGCACCGCCATGAGCTATGGCTACACCTTC